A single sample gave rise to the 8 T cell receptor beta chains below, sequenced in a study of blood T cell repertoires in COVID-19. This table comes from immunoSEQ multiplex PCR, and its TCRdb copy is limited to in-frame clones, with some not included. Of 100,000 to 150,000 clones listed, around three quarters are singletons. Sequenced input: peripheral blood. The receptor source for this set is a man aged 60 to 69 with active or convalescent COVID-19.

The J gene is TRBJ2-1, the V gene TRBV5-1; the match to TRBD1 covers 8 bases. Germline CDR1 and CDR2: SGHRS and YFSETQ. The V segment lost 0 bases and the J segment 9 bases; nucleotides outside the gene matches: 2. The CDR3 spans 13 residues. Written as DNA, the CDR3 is TGCGCCAGCAGCTTGGACAGGGGGTTTGAGCAGTTCTTC. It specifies CASSLDRGFEQFF. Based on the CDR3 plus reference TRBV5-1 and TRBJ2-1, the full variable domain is KAGVTQTPRYLIKTRGQQVTLSCSPISGHRSVSWYQQTPGQGLQFLFEYFSETQRNKGNFPGRFSGRQFSNSRSEMNVSTLELGDSALYLCASSLDRGFEQFFGPGTRLTVL.

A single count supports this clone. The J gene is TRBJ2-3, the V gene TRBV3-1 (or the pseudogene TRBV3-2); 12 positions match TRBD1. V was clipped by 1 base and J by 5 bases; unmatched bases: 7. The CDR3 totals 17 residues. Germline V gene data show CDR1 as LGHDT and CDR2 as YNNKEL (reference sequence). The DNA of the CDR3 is TGTGCCAGCAGCCAAGCGGCGGGACAGGGGGCCCAAGATACGCAGTATTTT. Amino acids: CASSQAAGQGAQDTQYF.

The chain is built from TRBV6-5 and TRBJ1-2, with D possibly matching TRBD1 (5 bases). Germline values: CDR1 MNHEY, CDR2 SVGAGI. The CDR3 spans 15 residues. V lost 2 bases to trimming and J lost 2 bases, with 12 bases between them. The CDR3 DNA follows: TGTGCCAGCAGTTACCGCCCAGGGTTCAACTATGGCTACACCTTC. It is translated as CASSYRPGFNYGYTF.

The CDR3 spells CASSQDLVTGWRNTEAFF. The CDR3 bases are TGTGCCAGCAGCCAAGATTTGGTCACAGGGTGGCGGAACACTGAAGCTTTCTTT. This chain links TRBV4-2 with TRBJ1-1, with D possibly matching TRBD1 (6 bases). The CDR3 sequence is 18 residues long. Germline CDR1 LGHNA, CDR2 YNFKEQ. Trimming removed 0 bases from V and 1 base from J, with 18 bases in between.

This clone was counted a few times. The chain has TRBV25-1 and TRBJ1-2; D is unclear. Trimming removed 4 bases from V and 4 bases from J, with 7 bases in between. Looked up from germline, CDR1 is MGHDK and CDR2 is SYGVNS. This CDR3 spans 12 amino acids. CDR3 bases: TGTGCCAGCAGTGTACAGTTCTATGGCTACACCTTC. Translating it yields CASSVQFYGYTF.

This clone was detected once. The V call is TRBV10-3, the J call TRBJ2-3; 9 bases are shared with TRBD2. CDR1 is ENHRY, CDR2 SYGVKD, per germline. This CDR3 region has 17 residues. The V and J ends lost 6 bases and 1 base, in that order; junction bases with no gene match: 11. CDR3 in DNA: TGTGCCATCAGACCAAGGGATAGCGGGGGACGCACAGATACGCAGTATTTT. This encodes CAIRPRDSGGRTDTQYF.

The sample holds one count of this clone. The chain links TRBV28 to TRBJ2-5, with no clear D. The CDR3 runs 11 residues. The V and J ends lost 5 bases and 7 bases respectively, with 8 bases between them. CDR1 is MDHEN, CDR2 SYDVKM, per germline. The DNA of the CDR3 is TGTGCCAGCAGTATAGGCGGGACCCAGTACTTC. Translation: CASSIGGTQYF. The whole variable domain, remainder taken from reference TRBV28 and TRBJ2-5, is DVKVTQSSRYLVKRTGEKVFLECVQDMDHENMFWYRQDPGLGLRLIYFSYDVKMKEKGDIPEGYSVSREKKERFSLILESASTNQTSMYLCASSIGGTQYFGPGTRLLVL.

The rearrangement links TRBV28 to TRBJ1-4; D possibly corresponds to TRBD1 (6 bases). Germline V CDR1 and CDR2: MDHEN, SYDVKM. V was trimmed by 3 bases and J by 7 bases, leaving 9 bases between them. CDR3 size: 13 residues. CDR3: CASSLAGAEKLFF. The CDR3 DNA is TGTGCCAGCAGTTTGGCAGGGGCTGAAAAACTGTTTTTT.